This T cell receptor beta chain comes out of a study of blood T cell repertoires in COVID-19. Turning to the study itself: Nucleic acid was either cDNA or gDNA, and it came from T cells, B-cell-depleted T cells, or PBMCs.

Profiled with immunoSEQ multiplex PCR; TCRdb holds only in-frame clones, not every one. The table lists 55,000 to 70,000 clones, around 90% of them singletons. The germline V gene has CDR1 LNHDA and CDR2 SQIVND (reference sequence). The CDR3 is 14 amino acids. Trimming at V came to 2 bases and at J to 5 bases, leaving 5 bases not matched to a gene. The origin of this receptor is a woman aged 18-30 years with acute or convalescent COVID-19. The gene calls are TRBV19 and TRBJ1-1; TRBD1 agrees at 7 bases. Material: peripheral blood. Written as DNA, the CDR3 is TGTGCCAGTAGTATAAGAGGGGGCTGGACTGAAGCTTTCTTT. Its protein is CASSIRGGWTEAFF.